Listed below are T cell receptor beta chains from one sample, sequenced in a study of blood T cell repertoires in COVID-19. Assay: immunoSEQ multiplex PCR; the TCRdb copy retains only in-frame clones and omits some. The sample carries about 200,000 clones, 82% recorded once. Sequenced: peripheral blood. The receptors originated from a human donor with acute or convalescent COVID-19. The donor label of this sample is uncertain. CDR3s include the opening cysteine and the closing phenylalanine or tryptophan. Fields, in order: J gene, clone size, D gene, V gene, CDR3 protein, CDR3 DNA. D genes are given only for firm matches. Clone size is given for some rows only: seen once, a few or many times, or a class if the clone is expanded.

>TRBJ1-2|few|TRBD1|TRBV11-2
CASSPRDSFYGYTF
TGTGCCAGCAGCCCCAGGGACAGTTTCTATGGCTACACCTTC
>TRBJ1-5|.|TRBD1|TRBV9
CASSVGQGYQPQHF
TGTGCCAGCAGCGTTGGACAGGGGTATCAGCCCCAGCATTTT
>TRBJ1-6|.|TRBD1|TRBV6-5
CASSRITGANSPLHF
TGTGCCAGCAGCCGTATCACAGGGGCAAATTCACCCCTCCACTTT
>TRBJ2-7|few|TRBD2|TRBV9
CASSVAGTSGTYEQYF
TGTGCCAGCAGCGTAGCAGGGACTAGCGGAACCTACGAGCAGTACTTC
>TRBJ1-1|.|TRBD1|TRBV3-1/TRBV3-2
CASSQGQGLEAFF
TGTGCCAGCAGCCAGGGACAGGGCCTTGAAGCTTTCTTT
>TRBJ1-1|.|.|TRBV30
CAWSVLGANTEAFF
TGTGCCTGGAGTGTACTGGGGGCGAATACTGAAGCTTTCTTT
>TRBJ2-3|.|TRBD2|TRBV28
CASSQGGSRDTQYF
TGTGCCAGCAGTCAGGGAGGGTCAAGAGATACGCAGTATTTT
>TRBJ1-1|few|.|TRBV10-3
CAISESGVNTEAFF
TGTGCCATCAGTGAGTCAGGGGTGAACACTGAAGCTTTCTTT
>TRBJ1-2|.|.|TRBV19
CASNNPTPTGRRKYGYTF
TGTGCCAGTAACAACCCCACCCCAACAGGCCGGCGGAAGTATGGCTACACCTTC
>TRBJ1-5|.|TRBD1|TRBV6-5
CASSSTGGINQPQHF
TGTGCCAGCAGTTCAACAGGGGGCATCAATCAGCCCCAGCATTTT
>TRBJ2-7|.|TRBD2|TRBV6-5
CASSYGGGSVEQYF
TGTGCCAGCAGTTACGGGGGGGGATCTGTCGAGCAGTACTTC
>TRBJ2-4|.|.|TRBV27
CASSQQGAKNIQYF
TGTGCCAGCAGCCAACAGGGTGCCAAAAACATTCAGTACTTC
>TRBJ1-1|.|.|TRBV7-9
CASSSGQPPNTEAFF
TGTGCCAGCAGCTCAGGACAGCCCCCGAACACTGAAGCTTTCTTT
>TRBJ2-7|.|TRBD1|TRBV5-4
CASSLVQGAYEQYF
TGTGCCAGCAGCTTGGTACAGGGGGCCTACGAGCAGTACTTC
>TRBJ2-1|.|TRBD2|TRBV24-1
CATSDGTSYNEQFF
TGTGCCACCAGTGATGGGACTAGCTACAATGAGCAGTTCTTC
>TRBJ1-5|.|TRBD1|TRBV15
CATAHRDRDNQPQHF
TGTGCCACCGCCCACCGGGACAGGGATAATCAGCCCCAGCATTTT
>TRBJ2-5|.|TRBD2|TRBV18
CASSPPASGRGRIRETQYF
TGTGCCAGCTCACCACCGGCTAGCGGGAGAGGTCGGATTCGGGAGACCCAGTACTTC
>TRBJ2-5|.|TRBD1|TRBV10-3
CAISERGTGGETQYF
TGTGCCATCAGTGAGAGGGGGACAGGAGGCGAGACCCAGTACTTC
>TRBJ2-1|once|TRBD2|TRBV11-3
CASSPGAKGLAYNEQFF
TGTGCCAGCAGCCCTGGGGCAAAGGGACTAGCCTACAATGAGCAGTTCTTC
>TRBJ2-5|.|TRBD1|TRBV7-2
CASSPTGTGRKTQYF
TGTGCCAGCAGCCCTACCGGGACAGGGAGGAAGACCCAGTACTTC
>TRBJ1-2|.|TRBD1|TRBV24-1
CATSEPGTGGHYGYTF
TGTGCCACCAGTGAGCCCGGGACAGGGGGGCACTATGGCTACACCTTC
>TRBJ2-5|once|TRBD2|TRBV7-7
CASSPSSGDQETQYF
TGTGCCAGCAGCCCCTCTAGCGGGGACCAAGAGACCCAGTACTTC
>TRBJ2-7|.|.|TRBV7-2
CASSPKGLATYEQYF
TGTGCCAGCAGCCCAAAGGGACTCGCCACCTACGAGCAGTACTTC
>TRBJ2-5|once|.|TRBV28
CASSSPRRGGETQYF
TGTGCCAGCAGCTCCCCCCGCCGGGGAGGAGAGACCCAGTACTTC
>TRBJ2-2|.|.|TRBV5-1
CASSSPVGELFF
TGCGCCAGCAGCTCACCAGTCGGGGAGCTGTTTTTT
>TRBJ2-7|few|TRBD2|TRBV7-2
CASRLAGSYEQYF
TGTGCCAGCAGACTAGCGGGCTCCTACGAGCAGTACTTC